This TCR beta chain was obtained from a study of T cell changes during pregnancy in multiple sclerosis. In germline, CDR1 is LGHNT, CDR2 FRNRAP. The CDR3 loop spans 15 amino acids. Trimming removed 4 bases from V and 0 bases from J, with 12 bases in between. Using immunoSEQ multiplex PCR, the repertoire was profiled, and TCRdb retains in-frame clones only, with some absent. The profile shows about 55,000 clones, more than 80% of them singletons. Sample: CD4+ T cells from peripheral blood mononuclear cells, taken in the first trimester of pregnancy. The chain couples TRBV12-5 to TRBJ1-2; maybe TRBD1 (5 bases). This sequence originates from a female donor with multiple sclerosis, enrolled in a pregnancy study. CDR3 nucleotide sequence: TGTGCTAGTGGTTCGCAGGCAGGGACTAACTATGGCTACACCTTC. This encodes CASGSQAGTNYGYTF.